These 7 T cell receptor beta chains originate from one sample sequenced in a study of spatial heterogeneity in lung cancer. TCRdb redid the calling of the 5' RACE reads with MiXCR, one entry per CDR3 protein. The data show 40,000 or so distinct CDR3 sequences, 4% to 6% seen once. Indicated time point: sample taken at primary tumor resection. The authors sequenced whole RNA from tumor, nontumor lung or frozen PBMC without sorting. Sequencing used PBMCs, obtained at surgery. All receptors derive from a female donor with early-stage non-small cell lung cancer.

This clonotype was recorded many times. V usage is TRBV3-1 and J usage is TRBJ1-2; D unclear. Trimming removed 2 bases from V and 4 bases from J, with 5 bases in between. Germline lookup yields CDR1 LGHDT and CDR2 YNNKEL (reference sequence). There are 12 residues in the CDR3. This CDR3 is CASSQLRYGYTF. The CDR3 DNA sequence: TGTGCCAGCAGCCAACTCCGCTATGGCTACACCTTC.

This clonotype has a count of ten or more. This chain links TRBV28 with TRBJ1-1, with D unresolved. This CDR3 region has 11 residues. In germline, CDR1 is MDHEN, CDR2 SYDVKM. Trimming took off 9 bases at V and 0 bases at J, with 5 bases between the two ends. The CDR3 spells CASGVNTEAFF. The CDR3 nucleotides are TGTGCCAGTGGGGTGAACACTGAAGCTTTCTTT. Using reference TRBV28 and TRBJ1-1 for the parts outside the CDR3, the full variable domain is DVKVTQSSRYLVKRTGEKVFLECVQDMDHENMFWYRQDPGLGLRLIYFSYDVKMKEKGDIPEGYSVSREKKERFSLILESASTNQTSMYLCASGVNTEAFFGQGTRLTVV.

In its sample, this clonotype was seen a few times. V and J are TRBV12-3 or TRBV12-4 and TRBJ2-7; D gene unclear. The CDR3 covers 14 residues. Trimming left V 1 base short and J 0 bases short, with 7 bases between. The CDR3 DNA is TGTGCCAGCAGTTTAGGACATCTCTCCTACGAGCAGTACTTC. Protein sequence: CASSLGHLSYEQYF.

At least ten counts were recorded for this clonotype. V gene TRBV27 combines with J gene TRBJ2-5; D remains ambiguous. CDR1 and CDR2 from the germline V gene are MNHEY and SMNVEV (reference sequence). Trimming took 6 bases from V and 3 from J, leaving 14 bases between them. This CDR3 contains 14 residues. CDR3 region: CASRPLGSEETQYF. CDR3 nucleotides: TGTGCCAGCAGACCCCTGGGATCAGAAGAGACCCAGTACTTC.

This clonotype was counted ten times or more. The rearrangement joins TRBV5-1 to TRBJ1-2; D perhaps matches TRBD1 (5 bases). The V and J ends lost 3 bases and 6 bases respectively, with 15 bases between them. The CDR3 runs to 14 residues. Germline values: CDR1 SGHRS, CDR2 YFSETQ. In DNA form, the CDR3 reads TGCGCCAGCAGCTCAAGGCCTGGGGCGGATGGCTACACCTTC. Translation gives CASSSRPGADGYTF.

The rearrangement links TRBV3-1 to TRBJ1-1; the match to TRBD1 covers 9 bases. V dropped 0 bases and J dropped 4; count of bases not matched to a gene: 9. CDR3 length equals 17 residues. From germline, CDR1 is LGHDT and CDR2 YNNKEL (reference sequence). This CDR3 reads CASSQDSGTGLSTEAFF. CDR3 nucleotides: TGTGCCAGCAGCCAAGATTCAGGGACAGGGTTGTCCACTGAAGCTTTCTTT.

The CDR3 DNA sequence: TGTGCCAGCACCAGCATAGGGACAGGGGGACCCATTAATGAAAAACTGTTTTTT. Residues: CASTSIGTGGPINEKLFF. The chain is built from TRBV3-1 and TRBJ1-4; the match to TRBD1 covers 11 bases. Unmatched junction bases numbered 14, after V lost 7 bases and J lost 4 bases. Germline CDR1 LGHDT, CDR2 YNNKEL (reference sequence). This CDR3 is 18 amino acids long.